This record covers a single T cell receptor (beta chain). The target antigen is unknown. Germline V gene lookup returns CDR1 MNHEY and CDR2 SMNVEV (reference sequence). The CDR3 has 15 residues. V lost 1 base and J 7 bases, leaving 16 bases between the germline ends. This specimen comes from a study of shared clonotypes between healthy human individuals. Study-wide results and limits: The naive CD4 repertoires of several donors were compared, and roughly 5% of clonotypes were shared.

Only in-frame clones appear in the TCRdb table, and some are missing; sequencing was by immunoSEQ multiplex PCR. In the table there are under 650,000 clones, about 96% of which are singletons. Input material: naive CD4+ T cells sorted from blood. Subset: CD45RA+ positively selected. The sequence was obtained from a woman in her twenties or thirties in good health. The chain links TRBV27 to TRBJ1-2; D is unclear. The CDR3 region has the DNA TGTGCCAGCAGTTTATTTGGGCAGAATTCTGCTGGCTACACCTTC. This sequence encodes CASSLFGQNSAGYTF.